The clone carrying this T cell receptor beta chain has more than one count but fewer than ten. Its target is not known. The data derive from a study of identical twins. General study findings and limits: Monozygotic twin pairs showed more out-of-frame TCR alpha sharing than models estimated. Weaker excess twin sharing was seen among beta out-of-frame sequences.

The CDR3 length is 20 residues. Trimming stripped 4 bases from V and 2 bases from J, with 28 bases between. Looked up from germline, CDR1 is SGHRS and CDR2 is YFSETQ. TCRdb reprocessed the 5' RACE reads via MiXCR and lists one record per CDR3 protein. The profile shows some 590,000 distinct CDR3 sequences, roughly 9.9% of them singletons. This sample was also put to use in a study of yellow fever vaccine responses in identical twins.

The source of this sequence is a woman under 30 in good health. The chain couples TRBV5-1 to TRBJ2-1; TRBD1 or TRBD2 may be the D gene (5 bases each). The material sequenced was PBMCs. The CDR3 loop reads CASSKNPGTAVNWAYNEQFF. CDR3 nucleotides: TGCGCCAGCAGCAAAAACCCCGGGACGGCCGTTAATTGGGCCTACAATGAGCAGTTCTTC.